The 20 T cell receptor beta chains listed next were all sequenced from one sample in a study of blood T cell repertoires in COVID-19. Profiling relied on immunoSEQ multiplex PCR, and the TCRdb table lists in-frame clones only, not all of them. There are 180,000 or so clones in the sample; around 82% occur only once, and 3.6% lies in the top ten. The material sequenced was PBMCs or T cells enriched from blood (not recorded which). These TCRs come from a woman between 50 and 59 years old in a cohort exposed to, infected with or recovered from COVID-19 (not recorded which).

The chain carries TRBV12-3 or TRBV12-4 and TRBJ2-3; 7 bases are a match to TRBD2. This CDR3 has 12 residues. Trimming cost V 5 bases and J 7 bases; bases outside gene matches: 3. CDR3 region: CASSQLANTQYF. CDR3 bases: TGTGCCAGCAGTCAACTAGCGAATACGCAGTATTTT.

CDR3 in DNA: TGTGCCAGCAGTGAAGCGCTCGGGAGTTCACCCCTCCACTTT. It codes for CASSEALGSSPLHF. The chain couples TRBV6-1 to TRBJ1-6; D gene ambiguous. This CDR3 has 14 amino acids. Per the germline V gene, CDR1 is MNHNS and CDR2 is SASEGT. Trimming cost V 0 bases and J 9 bases, with 9 bases left between them.

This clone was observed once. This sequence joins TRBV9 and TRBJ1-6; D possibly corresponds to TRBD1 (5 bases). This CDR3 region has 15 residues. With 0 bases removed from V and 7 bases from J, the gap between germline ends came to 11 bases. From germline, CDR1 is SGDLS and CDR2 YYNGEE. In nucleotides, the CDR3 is TGTGCCAGCAGCGTAGTGGGGGGTGCCAATTCACCCCTCCACTTT. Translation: CASSVVGGANSPLHF.

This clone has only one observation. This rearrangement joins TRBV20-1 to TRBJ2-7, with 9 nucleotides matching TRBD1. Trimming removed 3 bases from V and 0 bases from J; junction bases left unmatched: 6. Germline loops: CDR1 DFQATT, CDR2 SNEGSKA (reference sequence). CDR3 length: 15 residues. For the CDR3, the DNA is TGCAGTGCTAGTAGGAGGGACAGGGCCTCCTACGAGCAGTACTTC. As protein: CSASRRDRASYEQYF.

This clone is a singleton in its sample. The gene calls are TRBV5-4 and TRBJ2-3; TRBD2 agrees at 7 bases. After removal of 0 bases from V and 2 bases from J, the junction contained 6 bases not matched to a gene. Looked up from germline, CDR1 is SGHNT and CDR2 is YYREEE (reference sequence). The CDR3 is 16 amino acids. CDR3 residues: CASSLAPREVTDTQYF. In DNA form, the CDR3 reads TGTGCCAGCAGCTTGGCGCCCCGGGAGGTCACAGATACGCAGTATTTT.

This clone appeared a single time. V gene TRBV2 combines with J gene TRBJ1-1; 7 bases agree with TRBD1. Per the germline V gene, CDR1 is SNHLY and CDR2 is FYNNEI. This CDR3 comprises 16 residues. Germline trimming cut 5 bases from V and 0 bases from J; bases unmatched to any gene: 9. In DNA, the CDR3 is TGTGCCAGCAGTCAGTTACGGACAGGTATGAACACTGAAGCTTTCTTT. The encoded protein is CASSQLRTGMNTEAFF.

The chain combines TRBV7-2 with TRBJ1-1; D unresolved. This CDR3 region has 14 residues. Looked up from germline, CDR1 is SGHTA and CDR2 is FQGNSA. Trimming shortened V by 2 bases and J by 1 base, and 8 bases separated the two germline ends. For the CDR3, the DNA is TGTGCCAGCAGCTTAAATCGACAGAACACTGAAGCTTTCTTT. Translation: CASSLNRQNTEAFF.

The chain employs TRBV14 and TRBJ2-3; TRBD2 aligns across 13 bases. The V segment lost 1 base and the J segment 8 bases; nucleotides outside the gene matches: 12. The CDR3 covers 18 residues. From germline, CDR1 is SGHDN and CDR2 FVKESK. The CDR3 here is CASSQGVSLLAGGPTQYF. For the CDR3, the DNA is TGTGCCAGCAGCCAAGGGGTATCGTTACTAGCGGGAGGGCCTACGCAGTATTTT.

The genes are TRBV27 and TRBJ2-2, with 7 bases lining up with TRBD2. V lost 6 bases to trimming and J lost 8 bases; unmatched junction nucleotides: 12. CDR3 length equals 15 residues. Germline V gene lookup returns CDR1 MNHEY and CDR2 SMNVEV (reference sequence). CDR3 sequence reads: CASSPWGGSGGELFF. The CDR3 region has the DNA TGTGCCAGCAGCCCCTGGGGCGGGAGTGGGGGGGAGCTGTTTTTT.

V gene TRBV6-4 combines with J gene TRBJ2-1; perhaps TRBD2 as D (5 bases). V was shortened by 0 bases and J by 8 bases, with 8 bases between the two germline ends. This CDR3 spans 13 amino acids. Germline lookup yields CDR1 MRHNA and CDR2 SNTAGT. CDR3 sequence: CASSDSISDEQFF. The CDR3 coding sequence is TGTGCCAGCAGTGACTCGATTAGCGATGAGCAGTTCTTC.

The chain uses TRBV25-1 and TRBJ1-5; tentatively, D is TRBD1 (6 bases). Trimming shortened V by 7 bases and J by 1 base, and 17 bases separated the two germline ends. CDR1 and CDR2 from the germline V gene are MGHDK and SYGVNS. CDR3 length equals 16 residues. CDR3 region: CASTSAQGLSNQPQHF. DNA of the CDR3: TGTGCCAGCACATCAGCACAGGGTTTGAGCAATCAGCCCCAGCATTTT.

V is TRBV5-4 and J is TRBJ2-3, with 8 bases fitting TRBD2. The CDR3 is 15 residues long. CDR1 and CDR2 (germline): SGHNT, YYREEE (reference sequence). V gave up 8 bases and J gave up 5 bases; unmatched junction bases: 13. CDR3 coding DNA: TGTGCCAGTTCGAGTCGGGAGGGCCTGGGAGATACGCAGTATTTT. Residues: CASSSREGLGDTQYF. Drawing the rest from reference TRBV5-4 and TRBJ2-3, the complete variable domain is ETGVTQSPTHLIKTRGQQVTLRCSSQSGHNTVSWYQQALGQGPQFIFQYYREEENGRGNFPPRFSGLQFPNYSSELNVNALELDDSALYLCASSSREGLGDTQYFGPGTRLTVL.

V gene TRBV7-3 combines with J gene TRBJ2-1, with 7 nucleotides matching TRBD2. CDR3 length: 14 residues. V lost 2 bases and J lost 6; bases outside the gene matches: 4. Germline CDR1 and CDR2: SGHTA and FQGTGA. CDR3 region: CASSLFGRTNEQFF. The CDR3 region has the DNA TGTGCCAGCAGCTTATTCGGGAGGACCAATGAGCAGTTCTTC.

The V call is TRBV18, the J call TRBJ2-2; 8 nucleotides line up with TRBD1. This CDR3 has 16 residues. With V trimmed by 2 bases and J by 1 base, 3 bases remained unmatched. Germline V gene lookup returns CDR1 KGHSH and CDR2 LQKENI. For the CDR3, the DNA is TGTGCCAGCTCACCATCCGGGACAGGGAACACCGGGGAGCTGTTTTTT. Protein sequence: CASSPSGTGNTGELFF. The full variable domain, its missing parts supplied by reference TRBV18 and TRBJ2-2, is NAGVMQNPRHLVRRRGQEARLRCSPMKGHSHVYWYRQLPEEGLKFMVYLQKENIIDESGMPKERFSAEFPKEGPSILRIQQVVRGDSAAYFCASSPSGTGNTGELFFGEGSRLTVL.

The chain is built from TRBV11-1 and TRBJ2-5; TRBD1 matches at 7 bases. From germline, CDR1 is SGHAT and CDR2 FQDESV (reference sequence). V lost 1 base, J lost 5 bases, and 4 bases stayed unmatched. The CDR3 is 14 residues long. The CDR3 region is CASSLDRGGETQYF. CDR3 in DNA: TGTGCCAGCAGCTTAGACAGGGGTGGGGAGACCCAGTACTTC.

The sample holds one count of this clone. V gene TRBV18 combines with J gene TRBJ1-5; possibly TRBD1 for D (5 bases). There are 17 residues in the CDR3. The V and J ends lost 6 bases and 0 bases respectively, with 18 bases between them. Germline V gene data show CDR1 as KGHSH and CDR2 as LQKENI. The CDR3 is CASSPVRQKHSNQPQHF. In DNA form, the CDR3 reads TGTGCCAGCTCCCCAGTCCGACAGAAACATAGCAATCAGCCCCAGCATTTT.

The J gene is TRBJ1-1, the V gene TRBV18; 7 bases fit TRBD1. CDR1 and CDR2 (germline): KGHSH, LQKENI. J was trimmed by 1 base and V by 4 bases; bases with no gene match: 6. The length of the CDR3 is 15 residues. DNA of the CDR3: TGTGCCAGCTCACAAAGGACAGGCTCGAACACTGAAGCTTTCTTT. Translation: CASSQRTGSNTEAFF.

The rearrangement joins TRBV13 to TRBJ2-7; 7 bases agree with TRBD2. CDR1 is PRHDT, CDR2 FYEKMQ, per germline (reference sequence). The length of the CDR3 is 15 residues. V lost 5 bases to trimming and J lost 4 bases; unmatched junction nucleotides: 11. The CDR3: CASSKEGGLPYEQYF. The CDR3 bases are TGTGCCAGCAGCAAGGAGGGAGGGCTCCCTTACGAGCAGTACTTC.

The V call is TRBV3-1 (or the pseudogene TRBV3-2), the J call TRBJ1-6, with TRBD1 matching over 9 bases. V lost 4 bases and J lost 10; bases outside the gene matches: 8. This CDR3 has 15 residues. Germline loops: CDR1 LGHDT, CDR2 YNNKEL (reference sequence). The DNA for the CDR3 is TGTGCCAGCAGCCTCCGGGACAGGGTGGACTCACCCCTCCACTTT. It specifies CASSLRDRVDSPLHF.

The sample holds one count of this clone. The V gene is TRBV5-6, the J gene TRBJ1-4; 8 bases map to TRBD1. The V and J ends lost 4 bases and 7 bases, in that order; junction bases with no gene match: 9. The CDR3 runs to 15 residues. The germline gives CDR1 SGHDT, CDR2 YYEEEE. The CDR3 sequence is CASSVQGALGEKLFF. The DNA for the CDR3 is TGTGCCAGCAGCGTGCAGGGGGCGCTAGGTGAAAAACTGTTTTTT.